The rows below give T cell receptor beta chains drawn from one sample of a study of blood T cell repertoires in COVID-19. Profiled with immunoSEQ multiplex PCR; TCRdb holds only in-frame clones, not every one. The table lists 200,000 to 300,000 clones, roughly 88% of them singletons. The sequenced sample consisted of peripheral blood. The receptors shown here come from a human donor in a cohort sampled during active COVID-19. Both conserved end residues are part of each CDR3. The D gene is left open where the match is weak. The size field is filled for only some rows; it gives once, few, many or a size class.

d_gene,v_gene,j_gene,abundance,CDR3aa,CDR3nt
-,TRBV7-9,TRBJ1-1,once,CASSFSHGKNTEAFF,TGTGCCAGCAGCTTCTCACACGGGAAGAACACTGAAGCTTTCTTT
-,TRBV2,TRBJ2-6,-,CASRPTGYGANVLTF,TGTGCCAGCAGGCCGACAGGTTACGGGGCCAACGTCCTGACTTTC
-,TRBV5-1,TRBJ2-7,-,CASSEQQGTYEQYF,TGCGCCAGCAGCGAACAGCAAGGCACCTACGAGCAGTACTTC
TRBD1,TRBV6-6,TRBJ1-2,-,CASSRTAGTGLFDYGYTF,TGTGCCAGCAGTCGAACGGCCGGGACAGGGCTCTTCGACTATGGCTACACCTTC
TRBD2,TRBV4-3,TRBJ2-7,-,CASSQGPLAGVNYEQYF,TGCGCCAGCAGCCAAGGACCCCTAGCGGGAGTTAACTACGAGCAGTACTTC
TRBD1,TRBV4-3,TRBJ1-2,-,CASSLQPGQGFYGYTF,TGCGCCAGCAGCCTACAGCCGGGACAGGGATTCTATGGCTACACCTTC
-,TRBV7-2,TRBJ1-1,-,CASSLAGGVTEAFF,TGTGCCAGCAGCTTAGCAGGGGGTGTTACTGAAGCTTTCTTT
-,TRBV5-1,TRBJ2-1,-,CASSPWPPNEQFF,TGCGCCAGCAGCCCCTGGCCCCCCAATGAGCAGTTCTTC
TRBD1,TRBV18,TRBJ1-2,once,CASSPRDRVLNYGYTF,TGTGCCAGCTCACCACGGGACAGGGTCCTTAACTATGGCTACACCTTC
TRBD1,TRBV6-5,TRBJ2-2,few,CASMGQGGNTGELFF,TGTGCCAGCATGGGACAGGGGGGGAACACCGGGGAGCTGTTTTTT
-,TRBV6-4,TRBJ1-5,-,CASSEHSNQPQHF,TGTGCCAGCAGTGAGCACAGTAATCAGCCCCAGCATTTT
-,TRBV27,TRBJ2-7,-,CASSSDFDYEQYF,TGTGCCAGCAGTTCGGACTTTGACTACGAGCAGTACTTC
TRBD1,TRBV28,TRBJ1-2,few,CASTRGGGWGYTF,TGTGCCAGCACAAGAGGAGGGGGCTGGGGCTACACCTTC
TRBD2,TRBV2,TRBJ2-7,-,CASSVTGGTSGRLSRVYEQYF,TGTGCCAGCAGCGTAACAGGCGGGACTAGCGGGAGGTTGTCTCGGGTCTACGAGCAGTACTTC
-,TRBV6-5,TRBJ1-4,-,CASSFRVGTLNEKLFF,TGTGCCAGCAGTTTCCGCGTAGGGACACTTAATGAAAAACTGTTTTTT
TRBD2,TRBV5-1,TRBJ2-1,-,CASSLGAGGHNEQFF,TGCGCCAGCAGCTTGGGAGCGGGAGGCCACAATGAGCAGTTCTTC
-,TRBV24-1,TRBJ1-1,-,CATRPLTGENTEAFF,TGTGCCACCAGACCCTTAACCGGGGAGAACACTGAAGCTTTCTTT
-,TRBV28,TRBJ1-1,once,CASSSGGASGYTEAFF,TGTGCCAGCAGTTCGGGAGGGGCTTCGGGGTACACTGAAGCTTTCTTT
TRBD2,TRBV4-2,TRBJ2-5,-,CASSQGASLAGLETQYF,TGTGCCAGCAGCCAAGGAGCGAGTCTAGCGGGATTAGAGACCCAGTACTTC
TRBD1,TRBV5-1,TRBJ1-4,-,CASSLTGGQEKLFF,TGCGCCAGCAGCTTGACAGGGGGCCAAGAAAAACTGTTTTTT
-,TRBV27,TRBJ1-4,-,CASSPLPQGGLFF,TGTGCCAGCAGTCCCTTGCCACAGGGAGGGCTGTTTTTT
-,TRBV9,TRBJ1-1,-,CASSVSRGTEAFF,TGTGCCAGCAGCGTTAGTCGAGGAACTGAAGCTTTCTTT
-,TRBV3-1/TRBV3-2,TRBJ2-7,many,CASSQGGTERRLGPNYEQYF,TGTGCCAGCAGCCAAGGCGGGACAGAGAGGCGACTGGGGCCGAACTACGAGCAGTACTTC
-,TRBV25-1,TRBJ2-3,-,CASSESAAADTQYF,TGTGCCAGCAGTGAATCAGCGGCAGCAGATACGCAGTATTTT
TRBD2,TRBV4-1,TRBJ2-1,few,CASSQPTSGSYNEQFF,TGCGCCAGCAGCCAACCGACTAGCGGGAGCTACAATGAGCAGTTCTTC
TRBD1,TRBV18,TRBJ2-7,once,CASQDRGSSYEQYF,TGTGCCAGCCAGGACAGGGGGAGCTCCTACGAGCAGTACTTC
TRBD1,TRBV2,TRBJ2-1,-,CASSGQGYEQFF,TGTGCCAGCAGTGGACAGGGGTATGAGCAGTTCTTC
TRBD2,TRBV5-8,TRBJ2-5,-,CASSFGGGRKETQYF,TGTGCCAGCAGCTTCGGGGGGGGCCGAAAAGAGACCCAGTACTTC
TRBD2,TRBV4-2,TRBJ2-7,-,CASSQGLGTIYEQYF,TGTGCCAGCAGCCAGGGTTTGGGGACTATTTACGAGCAGTACTTC
-,TRBV20-1,TRBJ1-1,-,CSARSDTEAFF,TGCAGTGCTAGATCAGACACTGAAGCTTTCTTT
-,TRBV5-1,TRBJ2-7,-,CASSFRRGTYEQYF,TGCGCCAGCAGCTTTCGCAGGGGTACCTACGAGCAGTACTTC
-,TRBV7-6,TRBJ1-1,-,CASSSKETGWNTEAFF,TGTGCCAGCAGCTCTAAGGAGACAGGATGGAACACTGAAGCTTTCTTT
TRBD2,TRBV6-2/TRBV6-3,TRBJ2-7,-,CASSFGTSGSYEQYF,TGTGCCAGCAGTTTCGGCACTAGCGGATCCTACGAGCAGTACTTC
TRBD1,TRBV12-5,TRBJ1-1,-,CASGSGQGRWLDTEAFF,TGTGCTAGTGGCTCCGGACAGGGGAGGTGGTTGGACACTGAAGCTTTCTTT
-,TRBV28,TRBJ1-6,-,CASSFGSYNSPLHF,TGTGCCAGCAGTTTCGGCTCCTATAATTCACCCCTCCACTTT
TRBD1,TRBV4-1,TRBJ1-6,-,CASSQGGRGTGAPQGDSPLHF,TGCGCCAGCAGCCAAGGTGGGAGAGGGACAGGGGCCCCCCAGGGGGATTCACCCCTCCACTTT
-,TRBV5-1,TRBJ1-1,-,CASSLERRGGNTEAFF,TGCGCCAGCAGCTTGGAGAGGCGTGGAGGGAACACTGAAGCTTTCTTT
TRBD1,TRBV10-2,TRBJ2-7,-,CASSDDRGAFYEQYF,TGCGCCAGCAGTGATGACAGGGGTGCTTTCTACGAGCAGTACTTC
-,TRBV23-1,TRBJ1-4,-,CASSPGLGTDRYEKLFF,TGCGCCAGCAGTCCAGGGCTGGGAACAGATCGTTATGAAAAACTGTTTTTT
TRBD2,TRBV7-7,TRBJ2-3,-,CASSLSLAGTDTQYF,TGTGCTAGCAGCTTATCACTAGCGGGAACAGATACGCAGTATTTT
-,TRBV15,TRBJ2-7,-,CATSRDRGAGGQYF,TGTGCCACCAGCAGAGATCGGGGAGCCGGAGGGCAGTACTTC
TRBD1,TRBV5-4,TRBJ2-5,-,CASSPKLGQSETQYF,TGTGCCAGCAGCCCAAAATTGGGACAGTCCGAGACCCAGTACTTC
-,TRBV21-1,TRBJ1-2,-,CASSKDRQGAIGYTF,TGTGCCAGCAGCAAAGACCGCCAGGGTGCTATCGGCTACACCTTC
TRBD2,TRBV5-4,TRBJ2-3,-,CASSSGGGYTDTQYF,TGTGCCAGCAGCTCCGGCGGGGGGTATACAGATACGCAGTATTTT
-,TRBV10-3,TRBJ1-2,few,CAIKGVLNYGYTF,TGTGCCATCAAGGGGGTTCTAAACTATGGCTACACCTTC
-,TRBV11-2,TRBJ1-1,once,CASSLNTEAFF,TGTGCCAGCAGCCTAAACACTGAAGCTTTCTTT
TRBD1,TRBV5-6,TRBJ1-3,-,CASSWTGAGNTIYF,TGTGCCAGCAGCTGGACAGGGGCAGGAAACACCATATATTTT
-,TRBV5-1,TRBJ2-1,-,CASSLAGGLGDNEQFF,TGCGCCAGCAGCTTGGCCGGTGGTCTAGGCGACAATGAGCAGTTCTTC
-,TRBV7-3,TRBJ2-1,-,CASSSLSNEQFF,TGTGCCAGCAGCTCCCTCTCCAATGAGCAGTTCTTC
-,TRBV11-3,TRBJ2-5,-,CASSLDWRETQYF,TGTGCCAGCAGCTTAGACTGGCGGGAGACCCAGTACTTC
TRBD2,TRBV7-3,TRBJ2-1,-,CASSPTGLAGVNEQFF,TGTGCCAGCAGCCCGACGGGGCTAGCGGGAGTTAATGAGCAGTTCTTC
-,TRBV5-8,TRBJ1-5,once,CASSLEGRDSQPQHF,TGTGCCAGCAGCTTGGAGGGCAGGGATTCTCAGCCCCAGCATTTT